This entry lists 27 T cell receptor beta chains sequenced from one sample in a study of cytomegalovirus exposure and HLA in healthy donors. Amplification used 60 Vbeta primers and 13 Jbeta primers. Repertoires were generated with immunoSEQ multiplex PCR, while TCRdb's copy carries only in-frame clones and drops some. The sample has 100,000 or so clones; around two thirds are singletons. The specimen sequenced was PBMCs. All receptors derive from a man aged 30 to 39 in good health and CMV-seropositive.

The V and J genes are TRBV4-2 and TRBJ1-1; D remains ambiguous. The V end was cut by 2 bases, the J end by 0 bases, with 4 bases between. The CDR3 totals 13 residues. The germline gives CDR1 LGHNA, CDR2 YNFKEQ. The CDR3 loop reads CASSQPMNTEAFF. DNA for the CDR3: TGTGCCAGCAGCCAACCAATGAACACTGAAGCTTTCTTT.

There are a few counts of this clone. V and J are TRBV19 and TRBJ2-5, with 11 nucleotides matching TRBD2. The CDR3 sequence is 16 residues long. The V gene end was trimmed by 2 bases and the J gene end by 4 bases; junction bases not matched to a gene: 6. The germline gives CDR1 LNHDA, CDR2 SQIVND (reference sequence). The CDR3 region has the DNA TGTGCCAGTAGTATAATAGCGGGGGGGTTCCGAGAGACCCAGTACTTC. Translation gives CASSIIAGGFRETQYF.

J is TRBJ2-3 and V is TRBV13; the D is unclear. Per the germline V gene, CDR1 is PRHDT and CDR2 is FYEKMQ (reference sequence). This CDR3 has 11 residues. Deletions cut 10 bases from V and 6 bases from J, with 11 bases between. CDR3 residues: CATPRGDTQYF. In DNA, the CDR3 is TGTGCCACCCCCCGCGGCGATACGCAGTATTTT.

J is TRBJ2-2 and V is TRBV15; 10 bases align to TRBD2. The trim removed 6 bases at V and 5 bases at J, leaving 3 bases unmatched. CDR3 size: 14 residues. Germline CDR1 is LNHNV and CDR2 is YYDKDF (reference sequence). The CDR3 DNA sequence: TGTGCCACCAGGCCGGGACTAGCGACCGGGGAGCTGTTTTTT. It translates to CATRPGLATGELFF. The full variable domain, completed using reference TRBV15 and TRBJ2-2, is DAMVIQNPRYQVTQFGKPVTLSCSQTLNHNVMYWYQQKSSQAPKLLFHYYDKDFNNEADTPDNFQSRRPNTSFCFLDIRSPGLGDTAMYLCATRPGLATGELFFGEGSRLTVL.

This chain connects TRBV4-1 to TRBJ2-6; D is perhaps TRBD1 (5 bases). This CDR3 has 17 residues. Germline CDR1 MGHRA, CDR2 YSYEKL. The V gene lost 1 base and the J gene lost 4 bases, with 14 bases spanning the gap. The CDR3 protein is CASSQVQGSTGANVLTF. The CDR3 DNA reads as TGCGCCAGCAGCCAAGTGCAGGGATCGACGGGGGCCAACGTCCTGACTTTC.

The chain links TRBV5-6 to TRBJ2-1; a possible D gene is TRBD1 (7 bases). V gave up 3 bases and J gave up 7 bases, with 20 bases separating them. Germline CDR1 SGHDT, CDR2 YYEEEE. The CDR3 contains 16 residues. The CDR3 nucleotides are TGTGCCAGCAGCTCCCCCGGGGGACAGAGATGGAATGAGCAGTTCTTC. It specifies CASSSPGGQRWNEQFF.

The chain uses TRBV4-1 and TRBJ2-5; no clear D. This CDR3 has 13 residues. The ends were cut back, 0 bases at V and 4 bases at J, with 6 bases in the middle. Germline V gene data show CDR1 as MGHRA and CDR2 as YSYEKL. CDR3 protein: CASSQEVRETQYF. The CDR3 DNA reads TGCGCCAGCAGCCAAGAGGTCAGAGAGACCCAGTACTTC.

The genes are TRBV2 and TRBJ1-6, with unresolved D. V lost 2 bases and J 9 bases, leaving 11 bases between the germline ends. CDR3 length: 14 residues. Germline V CDR1 and CDR2: SNHLY, FYNNEI. The CDR3 sequence is CASSERGSSSPLHF. In DNA form, the CDR3 reads TGTGCCAGCAGTGAAAGAGGGTCGAGTTCACCCCTCCACTTT.

The table lists this clone with a few counts. This chain links TRBV4-1 with TRBJ2-1; D is possibly TRBD2 (5 bases). Deletions cut 3 bases from V and 9 bases from J, with 12 bases between. CDR3 size: 13 residues. CDR1 and CDR2 from the germline V gene are MGHRA and YSYEKL. CDR3 in DNA: TGCGCCAGCAGCCACCTACTAGTGGCTGAGCAGTTCTTC. As protein: CASSHLLVAEQFF.

In this sample, this clone turned up a few times. The chain carries TRBV15 and TRBJ1-4; D not certain. The CDR3 has 14 residues. Germline V gene lookup returns CDR1 LNHNV and CDR2 YYDKDF (reference sequence). Trimming took 7 bases from V and 3 from J, leaving 12 bases between them. CDR3 residues: CATTPGRANEKLFF. CDR3 in DNA: TGTGCCACCACCCCGGGAAGGGCTAATGAAAAACTGTTTTTT.

This clone occurred a few times. The chain uses TRBV10-3 and TRBJ1-1, with 7 positions matching TRBD1. V lost 7 bases and J lost 4; bases outside the gene matches: 6. CDR1 ENHRY and CDR2 SYGVKD come from the germline V gene. CDR3 length: 13 amino acids. The CDR3 DNA reads as TGTGCCATCAATTGGGACAGCTCCACTGAAGCTTTCTTT. It specifies CAINWDSSTEAFF.

The V and J genes are TRBV11-3 and TRBJ1-1, with 7 positions matching TRBD1. Germline V lookup: CDR1 SGHNT, CDR2 YENEEA. The V segment lost 6 bases and the J segment 2 bases; nucleotides outside the gene matches: 0. This CDR3 spans 12 amino acids. The chain's CDR3 is CASRGGNTEAFF. CDR3 DNA: TGTGCCAGCAGAGGGGGCAACACTGAAGCTTTCTTT.

This rearrangement joins TRBV6-6 to TRBJ2-2; 11 nucleotides align to TRBD2. CDR1 and CDR2 from the germline V gene are MNHNY and SVGAGI (reference sequence). V gave up 8 bases and J gave up 7 bases; unmatched junction bases: 12. This CDR3 is 16 amino acids long. The CDR3 protein is CASGSSGGFAVGELFF. In DNA form, the CDR3 reads TGTGCCAGCGGGTCTAGCGGGGGGTTTGCAGTCGGGGAGCTGTTTTTT.

V gene TRBV29-1 combines with J gene TRBJ2-1; 15 nucleotides match TRBD2. J lost 9 bases, V lost 4 bases, and 4 bases had no gene match. The CDR3 length is 14 residues. Germline V gives CDR1 SQVTM, CDR2 ANQGSEA. CDR3 residues: CSVGLGLAGGEQFF. CDR3 DNA sequence: TGCAGCGTTGGCTTGGGACTAGCGGGGGGTGAGCAGTTCTTC.

This clone was recorded only once. The chain joins TRBV4-2 to TRBJ2-7, with D perhaps TRBD1 (8 bases). This CDR3 contains 15 residues. V shed 5 bases and J shed 2 bases, with 16 bases lying between them. Germline loops: CDR1 LGHNA, CDR2 YNFKEQ. CDR3 nucleotide sequence: TGTGCCAGCAGCTACACAGGGGGGGGACCCTACGAGCAGTACTTC. Amino acids: CASSYTGGGPYEQYF.

This chain joins TRBV6-5 and TRBJ2-7; 10 bases are a match to TRBD1. Germline CDR1 MNHEY, CDR2 SVGAGI. The ends lost 5 bases at V and 5 bases at J; junction bases unmatched: 3. The CDR3 spans 13 residues. In nucleotides, the CDR3 is TGTGCCAGCAGTGACAGGGGGCGCGACGAGCAGTACTTC. Amino acid sequence: CASSDRGRDEQYF.

The CDR3 loop reads CASGWISGEETQYF. CDR3 nucleotides: TGTGCCAGCGGCTGGATTAGCGGGGAAGAGACCCAGTACTTC. The chain uses TRBV5-6 and TRBJ2-5, with 8 nucleotides matching TRBD2. The CDR3 runs to 14 residues. Germline V gene sequence: CDR1 SGHDT, CDR2 YYEEEE. The trim removed 7 bases at V and 3 bases at J, leaving 8 bases unmatched.

The chain uses TRBV6-5 and TRBJ1-1; a possible D gene is TRBD1 (5 bases). Germline CDR1 MNHEY, CDR2 SVGAGI. This CDR3 region has 14 residues. Trimming took 2 bases from V and 7 from J, leaving 14 bases between them. The CDR3 DNA sequence: TGTGCCAGCAGTTACACCTCGACAGAAGGTGAAGCTTTCTTT. Translation gives CASSYTSTEGEAFF.

As DNA, the CDR3 is TGCGCCAGCAGCTTGGGAACTAGCGGGGGGGCAGATACGCAGTATTTT. Its protein product is CASSLGTSGGADTQYF. V is TRBV5-1 and J is TRBJ2-3; 13 bases map to TRBD2. CDR1 SGHRS and CDR2 YFSETQ come from the germline V gene. This CDR3 has 16 residues. Trimming at V came to 0 bases and at J to 4 bases, leaving 2 bases not matched to a gene.

The chain recombines TRBV6-4 with TRBJ2-3; D may be TRBD2 (6 bases). Trimming shortened V by 7 bases and J by 2 bases, and 16 bases separated the two germline ends. Germline lookup yields CDR1 MRHNA and CDR2 SNTAGT. CDR3 length: 15 residues. In DNA, the CDR3 is TGTGCCAGCAAGTCGGGCGGGGCTTCCACAGATACGCAGTATTTT. Translation: CASKSGGASTDTQYF.

V usage is TRBV10-2 and J usage is TRBJ2-7; 7 bases line up with TRBD1. Germline lookup yields CDR1 WSHSY and CDR2 SAAADI. The CDR3 consists of 14 residues. Trimming took 6 bases from V and 2 from J; bases not matched to a gene: 7. The CDR3 nucleotides read TGCGCCAGCAGGCTCCCGGGACAGACCTACGAGCAGTACTTC. Its translation is CASRLPGQTYEQYF.

DNA for the CDR3: TGTGCCAGCAGCCGCATTGTGGTAGCTAACTATGGCTACACCTTC. As protein: CASSRIVVANYGYTF. This rearrangement joins TRBV21-1 to TRBJ1-2. TRBV21-1 is assigned pseudogene status. This CDR3 is built from 15 residues.

The V call is TRBV9, the J call TRBJ2-2, with 10 nucleotides matching TRBD1. CDR1 is SGDLS and CDR2 is YYNGEE in the germline V gene. Losses at the gene ends were 5 bases for V and 3 bases for J; bases not matched to a gene: 4. The CDR3 spans 15 residues. The DNA for the CDR3 is TGTGCCAGCAGTCGGACAGGGGGTTACACCGGGGAGCTGTTTTTT. As protein: CASSRTGGYTGELFF.

CDR3 bases: TGTGCCAGCAGACCTGACAGGGGGGACACAGATACGCAGTATTTT. It codes for CASRPDRGDTDTQYF. V is TRBV6-5 and J is TRBJ2-3; 9 nucleotides align to TRBD1. Germline V gene lookup returns CDR1 MNHEY and CDR2 SVGAGI. With 6 bases clipped from V and 2 bases from J, the junction kept 6 bases outside the gene matches. The CDR3 has 15 amino acids.

This clone came up once. The rearrangement links TRBV2 to TRBJ1-6; no clear D gene. This CDR3 contains 13 residues. Germline CDR1 and CDR2: SNHLY and FYNNEI. The germline V and J ends were trimmed by 4 bases and 6 bases, with 7 bases remaining between them. The CDR3 region is CASSADSNSPLHF. The CDR3 nucleotides are TGTGCCAGCAGTGCTGATAGTAATTCACCCCTCCACTTT.

The chain uses TRBV6-6 and TRBJ2-5; 10 bases are a match to TRBD1. J lost 2 bases, V lost 7 bases, and 7 bases had no gene match. Germline-derived CDR1 and CDR2 are MNHNY and SVGAGI (reference sequence). This CDR3 is built from 15 residues. CDR3 nucleotides: TGTGCCAGCACCTATTCGGGACAGGGGCAAGAGACCCAGTACTTC. This encodes CASTYSGQGQETQYF.

The chain joins TRBV6-6 to TRBJ1-2; no clear D gene. Trimming shortened V by 4 bases and J by 13 bases, and 13 bases separated the two germline ends. The CDR3 totals 11 residues. Germline CDR1 and CDR2: MNHNY and SVGAGI (reference sequence). In DNA, the CDR3 is TGTGCCAGCAGTTTCGACCGGGGAACCACCTTC. It translates to CASSFDRGTTF.